This is a list of T cell receptor beta chains from one sample in a study of T cell responses to AZD1222 COVID-19 vaccine. The method was immunoSEQ multiplex PCR; TCRdb's version includes in-frame clones alone and lacks a portion of them. The sample has tens of thousands of clones, around 93% seen once. Sample: peripheral blood, taken 28 days after the second AZD1222 dose. These receptors all come from an adult who received the AZD1222 COVID-19 vaccine. Each CDR3 is given with its conserved first and last residue. A D gene is named only where the DNA matches it firmly. Size is omitted from some rows. Given values are once, few, many or a class for expanded clones.

j_call,clone_size,d_call,v_call,cdr3_nt,cdr3_aa
TRBJ2-2,-,TRBD1,TRBV3-1/TRBV3-2,TGTGCCAGCAGCCAAGCTTTTGCCGGACAGGGAAAGGCCGGGGAGCTGTTTTTT,CASSQAFAGQGKAGELFF
TRBJ2-5,-,TRBD2,TRBV7-9,TGTGCCAGCAGCTTTGGACTAGCGGGCGTCCAAGAGACCCAGTACTTC,CASSFGLAGVQETQYF
TRBJ1-1,-,-,TRBV7-8,TGTGCCAGCAGCTTAGGGGGGTGGACTGAAGCTTTCTTT,CASSLGGWTEAFF
TRBJ2-7,once,TRBD2,TRBV7-9,TGTGCCAGCAGCACCCCGGCTAGCGGGAGTGGGGAGCAGTACTTC,CASSTPASGSGEQYF
TRBJ1-1,-,TRBD1,TRBV29-1,TGCAGCGTTGTAGGGCAGGGGGCCACTGAAGCTTTCTTT,CSVVGQGATEAFF
TRBJ2-2,few,TRBD2,TRBV9,TGTGCCAGCAGCGTAGGGGCTAGCGGGAGGCGCACGAACACCGGGGAGCTGTTTTTT,CASSVGASGRRTNTGELFF
TRBJ2-1,few,TRBD2,TRBV7-9,TGTGCCAGCAGCCCGGGACTAGCGGGAGATGAGCAGTTCTTC,CASSPGLAGDEQFF
TRBJ2-7,-,TRBD1,TRBV4-2,TGTGCCAGCAGCCAGGGCCCTATATCGATCACGCCCGGGACAGGGTCCTACGAGCAGTACTTC,CASSQGPISITPGTGSYEQYF
TRBJ1-3,-,-,TRBV19,TGTGCCAGTAGTATCCCACGGAGCCCTGGAAACACCATATATTTT,CASSIPRSPGNTIYF
TRBJ1-3,-,-,TRBV28,TGTGCCAGCACCCAGGGACCGCTACTGACTGGAAACACCATATATTTT,CASTQGPLLTGNTIYF
TRBJ2-2,-,-,TRBV12-3/TRBV12-4,TGTGCCAGCACCCGTCTCGGGGAGCTGTTTTTT,CASTRLGELFF
TRBJ2-7,-,-,TRBV2,TGTGCCAGCGCCCTGGCGCAGGGGTTTTACGAGCAGTACTTC,CASALAQGFYEQYF
TRBJ2-7,-,-,TRBV6-5,TGTGCCAGCAGGCCGGGACATCGGGTTTTGTACGAGCAGTACTTC,CASRPGHRVLYEQYF
TRBJ1-2,-,TRBD1,TRBV5-1,TGCGCCAGCAGCAAGGATCAGGGGGCGCTTAGCTCTGGCTACACCTTC,CASSKDQGALSSGYTF
TRBJ2-2,-,-,TRBV7-2,TGTGCCAGCAGCTCTTACCCGGGCGGGGAGCTGTTTTTT,CASSSYPGGELFF
TRBJ2-2,-,-,TRBV10-3,TGTGCCATCAGGAGCCCAGAGGCCATGACCGGGGAGCTGTTTTTT,CAIRSPEAMTGELFF
TRBJ2-7,-,-,TRBV4-1,TGCGCCAGCAGCCAAGATGTCAGCCCCTACGAGCAGTACTTC,CASSQDVSPYEQYF
TRBJ2-2,-,-,TRBV19,TGTGCCAGTCAAACGGGTATCGCCTCGAACACCGGGGAGCTGTTTTTT,CASQTGIASNTGELFF
TRBJ2-6,-,-,TRBV19,TGTGCCAGTAGTATTTGGGTCCTCGGGGCCAACGTCCTGACTTTC,CASSIWVLGANVLTF
TRBJ1-1,once,-,TRBV27,TGTGCCAGCAGTTTCGACTACCCAGGGGTCACTGAAGCTTTCTTT,CASSFDYPGVTEAFF
TRBJ2-7,-,TRBD1,TRBV27,TGTGCCAGCAGTTTAACTGGGACAGCCTACGAGCAGTACTTC,CASSLTGTAYEQYF
TRBJ2-2,-,TRBD2,TRBV7-9,TGTGCCAGCAGCCCGCGACTAGCGGGAGGGCCCTCCGGGGAGCTGTTTTTT,CASSPRLAGGPSGELFF
TRBJ2-7,-,-,TRBV2,TGTGCCAGCAGCGGCCGGCTTTCCTACGAGCAGTACTTC,CASSGRLSYEQYF
TRBJ2-7,-,-,TRBV3-1/TRBV3-2,TGTGCCAGCAGCCAGAGGGCGAGCGGTGCCTACGAGCAGTACTTC,CASSQRASGAYEQYF
TRBJ2-1,-,TRBD2,TRBV28,TGTGCCAGCAGCCCTGAGCTCGGGACTAGCGACAATGAGCAGTTCTTC,CASSPELGTSDNEQFF
TRBJ1-1,-,-,TRBV19,TGTGCCAGTAGTATTTCCGGGCTGAACACTGAAGCTTTCTTT,CASSISGLNTEAFF
TRBJ2-1,-,TRBD1,TRBV5-8,TGTGCCAGCAGCTTGGTTGTTGGGACAGGATCGTACAATGAGCAGTTCTTC,CASSLVVGTGSYNEQFF
TRBJ1-5,-,-,TRBV3-1/TRBV3-2,TGTGCCAGCAGCCAAGGGGGGCACAATCAGCCCCAGCATTTT,CASSQGGHNQPQHF
TRBJ2-4,once,-,TRBV7-8,TGTGCCAGCAGCCCTGGGGGGAGGGGGCGCGTTTCCAAAAACATTCAGTACTTC,CASSPGGRGRVSKNIQYF
TRBJ1-2,-,-,TRBV3-1/TRBV3-2,TGTGCCAGCAGCCAAGATAATGGGCGGTATGGCTACACCTTC,CASSQDNGRYGYTF
TRBJ1-5,-,-,TRBV28,TGTGCCAGCAGTCAGGACAGCTACAATCAGCCCCAGCATTTT,CASSQDSYNQPQHF
TRBJ2-1,few,-,TRBV6-5,TGTGCCAGCAGTTGGCACAATGAGCAGTTCTTC,CASSWHNEQFF
TRBJ1-1,-,TRBD1,TRBV5-6,TGTGCCAGCAGGCCCACTCGGGTACAGGGGGCTAGTACGGCTTTCTTT,CASRPTRVQGASTAFF
TRBJ1-6,-,-,TRBV5-4,TGTGCCAGCAGCTCTTTCGTTCGATCTAGGGGGACGTCGGGGTCACCCCTCCACTTT,CASSSFVRSRGTSGSPLHF
TRBJ2-6,-,TRBD1,TRBV28,TGTGCCAGCAGCCCTCCCACAGGGGGGACGGGGGCCAACGTCCTGACTTTC,CASSPPTGGTGANVLTF
TRBJ2-1,-,-,TRBV2,TGTGCCAGCAGGTGGGGTTCCTTATCCTACAATGAGCAGTTCTTC,CASRWGSLSYNEQFF
TRBJ1-1,once,TRBD1,TRBV7-2,TGTGCCAGCAGCTTAGTGGGACAGGGAACTGAAGCTTTCTTT,CASSLVGQGTEAFF
TRBJ2-1,once,-,TRBV5-4,TGTGCCAGCTGGATGGGGGCAAACTCCTACAATGAGCAGTTCTTC,CASWMGANSYNEQFF
TRBJ2-7,-,-,TRBV9,TGTGCCAGCAGCCCGGGACCGGGACTTAGCTTTTACGAGCAGTACTTC,CASSPGPGLSFYEQYF